Listed below are T cell receptor beta chains from one sample, sequenced in a study of T-cell reconstitution after alpha-beta-depleted transplantation in children. TCRdb passed the PCR reads through MiXCR, listing each CDR3 protein once. The sample holds 380,000 or so distinct CDR3 sequences, about an eighth seen once. Sequences were derived from PBMCs, sampled from the stem cell graft. The receptors stem from a human donor who donated a stem cell graft to a child with Fanconi anemia. The CDR3 runs from the conserved cysteine through the conserved F or W. D genes are given only for firm matches. Size is omitted from some rows. Given values are once, few, many or a class for expanded clones.

v_call: TRBV20-1
clone_size: -
j_call: TRBJ2-3
d_call: -
cdr3_nt: TGCAGTGCTTTGGACAGTCCCACAGATACGCAGTATTTT
cdr3_aa: CSALDSPTDTQYF

v_call: TRBV7-9
clone_size: -
j_call: TRBJ1-1
d_call: -
cdr3_nt: TGTGCCATCGGTCAAGGGACTCGGGAAGCTTTCTTT
cdr3_aa: CAIGQGTREAFF

v_call: TRBV11-2
clone_size: many
j_call: TRBJ2-3
d_call: -
cdr3_nt: TGTGCCAGCAGCCTCATGGGAGGGGGCAGCACAGATACGCAGTATTTT
cdr3_aa: CASSLMGGGSTDTQYF

v_call: TRBV6-2/TRBV6-3
clone_size: -
j_call: TRBJ2-1
d_call: TRBD1
cdr3_nt: TGTGCCAGCAGTTACTCCCGGACAGGGGTCAATGAGCAGTTCTTC
cdr3_aa: CASSYSRTGVNEQFF

v_call: TRBV20-1
clone_size: -
j_call: TRBJ2-3
d_call: -
cdr3_nt: TGCAGTGCTAGGATGGAGGCAGATACGCAGTATTTT
cdr3_aa: CSARMEADTQYF

v_call: TRBV12-3/TRBV12-4
clone_size: few
j_call: TRBJ2-3
d_call: TRBD1
cdr3_nt: TGTGCCAGCAGTTTGAGGACAGGGCGGAAAACAGATACGCAGTATTTT
cdr3_aa: CASSLRTGRKTDTQYF

v_call: TRBV2
clone_size: once
j_call: TRBJ2-2
d_call: TRBD2
cdr3_nt: TGTGCCAGCAGTGAGGGACGGCCGGGGGGATACACCGGGGAGCTGTTTTTT
cdr3_aa: CASSEGRPGGYTGELFF

v_call: TRBV10-3
clone_size: few
j_call: TRBJ2-1
d_call: TRBD2
cdr3_nt: TGTGCCATCAGTGAGTCGAATGGGGGGGACAATGAGCAGTTCTTC
cdr3_aa: CAISESNGGDNEQFF

v_call: TRBV6-1
clone_size: -
j_call: TRBJ1-1
d_call: TRBD1
cdr3_nt: TGTGCCAGCACGGGACAGGAGGGGTGGACTGAAGCTTTCTTT
cdr3_aa: CASTGQEGWTEAFF

v_call: TRBV10-3
clone_size: few
j_call: TRBJ2-5
d_call: -
cdr3_nt: TGTGCCATCAGTGAACTCACCATTTCCGAGACCCAGTACTTC
cdr3_aa: CAISELTISETQYF

v_call: TRBV20-1
clone_size: -
j_call: TRBJ1-2
d_call: -
cdr3_nt: TGCTTAATAGGGGGAAGCTTTTACTATGGCTACACCTTC
cdr3_aa: CLIGGSFYYGYTF

v_call: TRBV14
clone_size: few
j_call: TRBJ1-6
d_call: -
cdr3_nt: TGTGCCAGCAGCCAATCGGGTAATGATTCACCCCTCCACTTT
cdr3_aa: CASSQSGNDSPLHF

v_call: TRBV6-2/TRBV6-3
clone_size: few
j_call: TRBJ2-7
d_call: -
cdr3_nt: TGTGCCGTCCGGGACCTCGCCCACGAGCAGTACTTC
cdr3_aa: CAVRDLAHEQYF

v_call: TRBV6-2/TRBV6-3
clone_size: many
j_call: TRBJ2-3
d_call: TRBD2
cdr3_nt: TGTGCCAGCAGGACTAGCGGGGTTGATACGCAGTATTTT
cdr3_aa: CASRTSGVDTQYF

v_call: TRBV12-3/TRBV12-4
clone_size: many
j_call: TRBJ2-5
d_call: TRBD1
cdr3_nt: TGTGCCAGCAGCCAAGGACAGGAAGAGACCCAGTACTTC
cdr3_aa: CASSQGQEETQYF

v_call: TRBV18
clone_size: -
j_call: TRBJ1-2
d_call: TRBD1
cdr3_nt: TGTGCCAGCTCACCCCCAGGGGGCCACGGCTACACCTTC
cdr3_aa: CASSPPGGHGYTF

v_call: TRBV30
clone_size: -
j_call: TRBJ2-7
d_call: TRBD2
cdr3_nt: TGTGCCTGGAGTTACACTAGCGGAGTCCCCCAGCAGTACTTC
cdr3_aa: CAWSYTSGVPQQYF

v_call: TRBV20-1
clone_size: -
j_call: TRBJ2-3
d_call: TRBD2
cdr3_nt: TGCAGTGCTGTTTTCGGGGGGTCTAGCACAGATACGCAGTATTTT
cdr3_aa: CSAVFGGSSTDTQYF

v_call: TRBV12-3/TRBV12-4
clone_size: few
j_call: TRBJ2-2
d_call: -
cdr3_nt: TGTGCCAGCAGTTTTAACGGGGCCGTCACCGGGGAGCTGTTTTTT
cdr3_aa: CASSFNGAVTGELFF

v_call: TRBV29-1
clone_size: -
j_call: TRBJ1-2
d_call: -
cdr3_nt: TGCAGCGTTGCGGGCAGCTCGACTAACTATGGCTACACCTTC
cdr3_aa: CSVAGSSTNYGYTF

v_call: TRBV27
clone_size: few
j_call: TRBJ1-4
d_call: TRBD1
cdr3_nt: TGTGCCAGCAGACAGGGGGCCTCAACTAATGAAAAACTGTTTTTT
cdr3_aa: CASRQGASTNEKLFF

v_call: TRBV3-1
clone_size: -
j_call: TRBJ1-6
d_call: -
cdr3_nt: TGTGCCAGCAGCCCGCTACGCTATAATTCACCCCTCCACTTT
cdr3_aa: CASSPLRYNSPLHF

v_call: TRBV12-3/TRBV12-4
clone_size: few
j_call: TRBJ1-1
d_call: -
cdr3_nt: TGTGCCAGCAGTTTATCGGGGGGCGGATCGAACACTGAAGCTTTCTTT
cdr3_aa: CASSLSGGGSNTEAFF

v_call: TRBV11-2
clone_size: -
j_call: TRBJ2-5
d_call: TRBD2
cdr3_nt: TGTGCCAGCAGCTTGCGGGGGACGGGGAGAGAGACCCAGTACTTC
cdr3_aa: CASSLRGTGRETQYF

v_call: TRBV11-2
clone_size: -
j_call: TRBJ2-5
d_call: TRBD1
cdr3_nt: TGTGCCAGCAGCAGACTACCGGGACAGGGGAGGCAAGAGACCCAGTACTTC
cdr3_aa: CASSRLPGQGRQETQYF

v_call: TRBV4-3
clone_size: -
j_call: TRBJ2-2
d_call: -
cdr3_nt: TGCGCCAGCAGCCAAGAAAGGGCGGTTAGCGGGGAGCTGTTTTTT
cdr3_aa: CASSQERAVSGELFF

v_call: TRBV29-1
clone_size: few
j_call: TRBJ1-1
d_call: -
cdr3_nt: TGCAGCGTGCCAATAATCCCAGGCGTGGGGACTGAAGCTTTCTTT
cdr3_aa: CSVPIIPGVGTEAFF

v_call: TRBV7-2
clone_size: few
j_call: TRBJ2-5
d_call: -
cdr3_nt: TGTGCCAGCAGCTTTTCGACCGAGGCGGAATTCGAAGAGACCCAGTACTTC
cdr3_aa: CASSFSTEAEFEETQYF

v_call: TRBV18
clone_size: -
j_call: TRBJ2-5
d_call: TRBD1
cdr3_nt: TGTGCCAGCTCACCATGGGGACAGGGAGGAGAGACCCAGTACTTC
cdr3_aa: CASSPWGQGGETQYF

v_call: TRBV28
clone_size: -
j_call: TRBJ2-6
d_call: -
cdr3_nt: TGTGCCAGCAGTAACAGGGCACTCTCTGGGGCCAACGTCCTGACTTTC
cdr3_aa: CASSNRALSGANVLTF

v_call: TRBV7-2
clone_size: many
j_call: TRBJ2-1
d_call: -
cdr3_nt: TGTGCCAGCAGCTTAGCGGCAGGGTCGGTCTACAATGAGCAGTTCTTC
cdr3_aa: CASSLAAGSVYNEQFF

v_call: TRBV28
clone_size: -
j_call: TRBJ1-2
d_call: -
cdr3_nt: TGTGCCAGCAGTTCCCCCGGGATGGGCTACACCTTC
cdr3_aa: CASSSPGMGYTF

v_call: TRBV5-6
clone_size: few
j_call: TRBJ2-5
d_call: -
cdr3_nt: TGTGCCAGCAGCTTTAAAAAGGTCAGCCAAGAGACCCAGTACTTC
cdr3_aa: CASSFKKVSQETQYF

v_call: TRBV5-1
clone_size: few
j_call: TRBJ2-5
d_call: TRBD1
cdr3_nt: TGCGCCAGCAACACTGGGACAGTAGAAGAGACCCAGTACTTC
cdr3_aa: CASNTGTVEETQYF

v_call: TRBV7-8
clone_size: few
j_call: TRBJ1-2
d_call: -
cdr3_nt: TGTGCCAGCAGCCCACCCCCCGACAGGTTATATGGCTACACCTTC
cdr3_aa: CASSPPPDRLYGYTF

v_call: TRBV29-1
clone_size: few
j_call: TRBJ2-5
d_call: -
cdr3_nt: TGCAGCTTCTCCCCGGGAAGAGAGACCCAGTACTTC
cdr3_aa: CSFSPGRETQYF

v_call: TRBV7-8
clone_size: few
j_call: TRBJ1-1
d_call: TRBD1
cdr3_nt: TGTGCCAGCAGCCGAGGACAGGGCTTGAACACTGAAGCTTTCTTT
cdr3_aa: CASSRGQGLNTEAFF

v_call: TRBV30
clone_size: many
j_call: TRBJ1-6
d_call: -
cdr3_nt: TGTGCCTGGAAAGGGTCCTATAATTCACCCCTCCACTTT
cdr3_aa: CAWKGSYNSPLHF

v_call: TRBV2
clone_size: -
j_call: TRBJ1-1
d_call: -
cdr3_nt: TGTGCCAGCAGTGACGGGGAACTCGGAGACACTGAAGCTTTCTTT
cdr3_aa: CASSDGELGDTEAFF